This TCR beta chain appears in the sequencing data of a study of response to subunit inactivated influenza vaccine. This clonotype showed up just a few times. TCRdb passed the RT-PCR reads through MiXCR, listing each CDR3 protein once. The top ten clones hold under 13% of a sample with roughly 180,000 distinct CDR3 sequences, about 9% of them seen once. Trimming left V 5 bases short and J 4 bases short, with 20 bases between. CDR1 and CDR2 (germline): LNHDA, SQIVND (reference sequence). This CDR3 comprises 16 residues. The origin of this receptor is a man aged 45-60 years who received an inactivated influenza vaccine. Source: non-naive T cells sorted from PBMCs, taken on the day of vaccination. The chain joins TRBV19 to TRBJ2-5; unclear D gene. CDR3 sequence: CASSPRLGFKGETQYF. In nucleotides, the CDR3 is TGTGCCAGTAGTCCCCGACTTGGCTTCAAGGGAGAGACCCAGTACTTC.